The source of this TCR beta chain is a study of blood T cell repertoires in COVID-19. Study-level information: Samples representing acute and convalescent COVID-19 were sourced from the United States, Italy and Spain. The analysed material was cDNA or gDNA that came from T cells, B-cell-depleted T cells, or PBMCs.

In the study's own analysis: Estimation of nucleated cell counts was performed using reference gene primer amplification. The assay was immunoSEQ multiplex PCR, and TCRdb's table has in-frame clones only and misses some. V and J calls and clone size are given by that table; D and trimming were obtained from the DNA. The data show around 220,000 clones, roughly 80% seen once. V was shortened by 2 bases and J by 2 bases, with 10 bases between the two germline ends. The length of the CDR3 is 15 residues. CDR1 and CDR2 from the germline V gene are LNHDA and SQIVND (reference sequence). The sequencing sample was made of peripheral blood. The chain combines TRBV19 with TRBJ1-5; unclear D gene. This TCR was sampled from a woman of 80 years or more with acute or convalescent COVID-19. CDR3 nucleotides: TGTGCCAGTAGTATAACCGGGGTGGGCAATCAGCCCCAGCATTTT. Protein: CASSITGVGNQPQHF. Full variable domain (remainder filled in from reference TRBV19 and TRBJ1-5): DGGITQSPKYLFRKEGQNVTLSCEQNLNHDAMYWYRQDPGQGLRLIYYSQIVNDFQKGDIAEGYSVSREKKESFPLTVTSAQKNPTAFYLCASSITGVGNQPQHFGDGTRLSIL.